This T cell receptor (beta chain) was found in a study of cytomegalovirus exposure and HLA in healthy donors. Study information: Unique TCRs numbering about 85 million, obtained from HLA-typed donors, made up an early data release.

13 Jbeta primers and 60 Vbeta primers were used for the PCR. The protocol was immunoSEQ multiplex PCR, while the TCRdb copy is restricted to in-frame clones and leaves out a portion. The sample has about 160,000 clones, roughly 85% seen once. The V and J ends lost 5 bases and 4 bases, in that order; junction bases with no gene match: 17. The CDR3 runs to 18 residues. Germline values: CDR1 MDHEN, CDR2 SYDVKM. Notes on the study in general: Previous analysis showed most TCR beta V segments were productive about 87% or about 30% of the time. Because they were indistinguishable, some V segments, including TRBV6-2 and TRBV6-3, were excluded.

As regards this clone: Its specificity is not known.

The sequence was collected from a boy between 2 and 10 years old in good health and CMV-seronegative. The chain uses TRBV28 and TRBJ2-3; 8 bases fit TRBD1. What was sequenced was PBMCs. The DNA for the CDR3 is TGTGCCAGCAGTCTCGGACAGGGAATTTGGAAAGAGGCAGATACGCAGTATTTT. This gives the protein CASSLGQGIWKEADTQYF.